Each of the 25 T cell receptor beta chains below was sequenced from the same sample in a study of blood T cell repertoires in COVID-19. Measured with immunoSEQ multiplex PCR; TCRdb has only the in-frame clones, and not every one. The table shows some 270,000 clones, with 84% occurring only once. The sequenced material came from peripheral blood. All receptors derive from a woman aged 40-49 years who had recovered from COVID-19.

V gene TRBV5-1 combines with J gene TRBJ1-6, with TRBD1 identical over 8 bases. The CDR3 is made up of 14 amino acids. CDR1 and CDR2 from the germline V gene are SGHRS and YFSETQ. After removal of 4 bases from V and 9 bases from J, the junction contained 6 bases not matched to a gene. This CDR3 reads CASSLGTGSSPLHF. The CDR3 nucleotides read TGCGCCAGCAGCCTAGGGACAGGCAGTTCACCCCTCCACTTT.

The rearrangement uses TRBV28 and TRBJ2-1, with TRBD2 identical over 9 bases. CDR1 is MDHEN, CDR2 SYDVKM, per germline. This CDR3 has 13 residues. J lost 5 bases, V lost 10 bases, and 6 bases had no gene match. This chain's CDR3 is CATRTSVDNEQFF. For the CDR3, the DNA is TGTGCCACTAGGACTAGCGTTGACAATGAGCAGTTCTTC.

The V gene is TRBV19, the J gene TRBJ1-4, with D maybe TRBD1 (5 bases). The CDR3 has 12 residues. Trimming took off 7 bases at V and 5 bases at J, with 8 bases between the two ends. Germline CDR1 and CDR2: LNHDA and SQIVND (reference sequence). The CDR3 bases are TGTGCCAGTAAAAGGGGAAATGAAAAACTGTTTTTT. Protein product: CASKRGNEKLFF.

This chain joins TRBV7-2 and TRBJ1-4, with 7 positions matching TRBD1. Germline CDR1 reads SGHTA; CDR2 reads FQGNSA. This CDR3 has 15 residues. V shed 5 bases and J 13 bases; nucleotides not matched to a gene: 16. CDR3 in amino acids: CASSTTEARQGPLFF. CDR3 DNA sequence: TGTGCCAGCAGCACTACCGAGGCCCGACAGGGACCACTGTTTTTT.

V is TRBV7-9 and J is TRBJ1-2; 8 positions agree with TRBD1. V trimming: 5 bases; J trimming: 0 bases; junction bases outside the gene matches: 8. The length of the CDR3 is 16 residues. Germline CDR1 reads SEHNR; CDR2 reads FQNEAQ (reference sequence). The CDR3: CASSLRQGPANYGYTF. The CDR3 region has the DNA TGTGCCAGCAGCCTACGACAGGGGCCAGCTAACTATGGCTACACCTTC.

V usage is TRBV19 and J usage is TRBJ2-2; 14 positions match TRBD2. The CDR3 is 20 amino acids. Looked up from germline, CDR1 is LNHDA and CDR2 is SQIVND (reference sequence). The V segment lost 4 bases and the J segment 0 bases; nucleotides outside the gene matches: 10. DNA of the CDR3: TGTGCCAGTAGTACGGGGACTAGCGGGGGACCACTCACGAACACCGGGGAGCTGTTTTTT. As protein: CASSTGTSGGPLTNTGELFF. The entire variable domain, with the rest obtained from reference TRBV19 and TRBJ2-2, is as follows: DGGITQSPKYLFRKEGQNVTLSCEQNLNHDAMYWYRQDPGQGLRLIYYSQIVNDFQKGDIAEGYSVSREKKESFPLTVTSAQKNPTAFYLCASSTGTSGGPLTNTGELFFGEGSRLTVL.

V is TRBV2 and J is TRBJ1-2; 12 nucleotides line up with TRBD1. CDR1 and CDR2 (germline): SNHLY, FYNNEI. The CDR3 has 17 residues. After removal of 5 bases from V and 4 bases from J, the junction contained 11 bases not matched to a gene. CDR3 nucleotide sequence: TGTGCCAGCAGTAACGCCGGGACAGGGGGCGCAGGCTATGGCTACACCTTC. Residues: CASSNAGTGGAGYGYTF.

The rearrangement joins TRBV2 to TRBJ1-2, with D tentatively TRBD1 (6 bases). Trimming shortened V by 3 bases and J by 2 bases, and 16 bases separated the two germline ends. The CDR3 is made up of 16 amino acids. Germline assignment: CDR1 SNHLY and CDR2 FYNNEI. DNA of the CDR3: TGTGCCAGCAGTGACACGTCCGGGACACACAACTATGGCTACACCTTC. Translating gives CASSDTSGTHNYGYTF.

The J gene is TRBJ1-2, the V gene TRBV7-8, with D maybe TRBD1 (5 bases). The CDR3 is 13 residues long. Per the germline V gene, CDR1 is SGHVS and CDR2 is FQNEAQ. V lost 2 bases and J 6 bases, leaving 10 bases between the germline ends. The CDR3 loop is CASSLTAGNGYTF. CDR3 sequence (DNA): TGTGCCAGCAGCTTAACGGCAGGGAATGGCTACACCTTC.

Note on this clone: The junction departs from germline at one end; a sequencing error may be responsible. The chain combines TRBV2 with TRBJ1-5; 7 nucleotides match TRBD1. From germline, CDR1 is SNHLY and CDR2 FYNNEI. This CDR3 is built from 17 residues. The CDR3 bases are TGTGCCAGCACTGAAGATTTCAGGGGGTCAAGCAATCAGCCCCAGCATTTT. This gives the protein CASTEDFRGSSNQPQHF.

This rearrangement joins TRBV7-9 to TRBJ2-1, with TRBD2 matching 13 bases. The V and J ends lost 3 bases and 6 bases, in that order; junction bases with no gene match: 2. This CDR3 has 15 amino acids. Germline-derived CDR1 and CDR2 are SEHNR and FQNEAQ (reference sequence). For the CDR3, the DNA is TGTGCCAGCAGCTTGGGACTAGCGGGGACCAATGAGCAGTTCTTC. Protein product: CASSLGLAGTNEQFF.

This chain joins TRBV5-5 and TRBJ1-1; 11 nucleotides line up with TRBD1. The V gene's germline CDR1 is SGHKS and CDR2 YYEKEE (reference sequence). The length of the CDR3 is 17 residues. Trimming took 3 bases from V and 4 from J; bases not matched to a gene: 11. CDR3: CASSSIGQGAQVTEAFF. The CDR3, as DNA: TGTGCCAGCAGCTCCATCGGACAGGGGGCGCAGGTCACTGAAGCTTTCTTT.

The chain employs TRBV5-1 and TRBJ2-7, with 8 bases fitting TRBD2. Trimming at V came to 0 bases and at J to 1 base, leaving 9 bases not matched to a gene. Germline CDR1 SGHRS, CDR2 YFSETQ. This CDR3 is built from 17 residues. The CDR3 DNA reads TGCGCCAGCAGCTTGGTCAGCGGGGGCCCACCATCCTACGAGCAGTACTTC. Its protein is CASSLVSGGPPSYEQYF.

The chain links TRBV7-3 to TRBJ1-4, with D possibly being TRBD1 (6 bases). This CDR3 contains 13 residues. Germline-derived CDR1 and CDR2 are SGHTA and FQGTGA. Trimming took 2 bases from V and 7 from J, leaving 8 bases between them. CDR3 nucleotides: TGTGCCAGCAGCTTACGCAGGGGTGAAAAACTGTTTTTT. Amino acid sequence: CASSLRRGEKLFF.

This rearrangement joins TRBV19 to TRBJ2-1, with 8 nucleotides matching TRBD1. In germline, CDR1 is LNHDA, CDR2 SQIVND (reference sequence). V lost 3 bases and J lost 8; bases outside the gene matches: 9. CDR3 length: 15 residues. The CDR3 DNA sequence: TGTGCCAGTAGTATCCGGTGGACAGGGTCAGATGAGCAGTTCTTC. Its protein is CASSIRWTGSDEQFF.

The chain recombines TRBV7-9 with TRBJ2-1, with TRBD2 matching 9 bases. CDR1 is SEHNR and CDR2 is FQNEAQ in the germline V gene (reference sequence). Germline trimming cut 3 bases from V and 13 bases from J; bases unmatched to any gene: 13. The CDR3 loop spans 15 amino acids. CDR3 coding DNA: TGTGCCAGCAGCTTCTTGGGCGGGTCTAGCGGGACCCAGTTCTTC. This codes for CASSFLGGSSGTQFF.

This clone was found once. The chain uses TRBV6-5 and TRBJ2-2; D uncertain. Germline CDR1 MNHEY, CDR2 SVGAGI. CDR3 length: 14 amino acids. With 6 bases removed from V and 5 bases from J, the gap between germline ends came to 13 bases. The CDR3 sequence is CASSPDDFTGELFF. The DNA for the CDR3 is TGTGCCAGCAGCCCAGACGACTTTACCGGGGAGCTGTTTTTT.

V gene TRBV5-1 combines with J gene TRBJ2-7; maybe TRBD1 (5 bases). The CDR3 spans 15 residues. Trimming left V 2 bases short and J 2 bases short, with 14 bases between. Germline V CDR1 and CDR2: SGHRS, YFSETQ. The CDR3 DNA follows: TGCGCCAGCAGCTTTGGGGCGGCGGCGCCCTACGAGCAGTACTTC. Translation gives CASSFGAAAPYEQYF.

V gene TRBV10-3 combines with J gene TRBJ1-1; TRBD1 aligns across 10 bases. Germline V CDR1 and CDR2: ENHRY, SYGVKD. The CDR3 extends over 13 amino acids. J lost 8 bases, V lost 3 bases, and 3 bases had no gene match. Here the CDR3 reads CAISDLGQGEAFF. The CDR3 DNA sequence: TGTGCCATCAGTGATTTGGGACAGGGGGAAGCTTTCTTT.

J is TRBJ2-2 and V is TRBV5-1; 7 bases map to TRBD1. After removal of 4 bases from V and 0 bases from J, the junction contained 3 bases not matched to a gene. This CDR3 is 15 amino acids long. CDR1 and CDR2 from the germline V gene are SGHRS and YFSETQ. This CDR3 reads CASSPGTANTGELFF. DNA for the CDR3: TGCGCCAGCAGCCCGGGGACAGCGAACACCGGGGAGCTGTTTTTT.

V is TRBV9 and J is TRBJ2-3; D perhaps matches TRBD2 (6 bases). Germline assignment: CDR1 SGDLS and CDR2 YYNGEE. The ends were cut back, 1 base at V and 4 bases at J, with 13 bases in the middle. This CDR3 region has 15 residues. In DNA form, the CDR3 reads TGTGCCAGCAGCGTACTAGCGAGGACGGCAGATACGCAGTATTTT. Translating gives CASSVLARTADTQYF.

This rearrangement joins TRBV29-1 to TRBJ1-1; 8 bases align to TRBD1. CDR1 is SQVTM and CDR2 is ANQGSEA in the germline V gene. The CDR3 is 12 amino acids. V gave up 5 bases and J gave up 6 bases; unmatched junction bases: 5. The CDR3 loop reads CSVRVQGAEAFF. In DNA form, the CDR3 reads TGCAGCGTTCGTGTACAGGGGGCTGAAGCTTTCTTT.

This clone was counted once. CDR3 sequence reads: CATSRATESDTQYF. The CDR3, as DNA: TGTGCCACCAGCAGAGCTACAGAGTCAGATACGCAGTATTTT. The gene calls are TRBV15 and TRBJ2-3; D is uncertain. Germline V gene lookup returns CDR1 LNHNV and CDR2 YYDKDF (reference sequence). The V end was cut by 1 base, the J end by 4 bases, with 9 bases between. The CDR3 loop spans 14 amino acids.

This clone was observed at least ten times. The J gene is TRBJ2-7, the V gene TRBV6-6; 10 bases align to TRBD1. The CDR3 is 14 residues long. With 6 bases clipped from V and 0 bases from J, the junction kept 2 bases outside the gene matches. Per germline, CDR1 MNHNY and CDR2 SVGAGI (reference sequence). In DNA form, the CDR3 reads TGTGCCAGCAGGGGACAGGGGCACTCCTACGAGCAGTACTTC. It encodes CASRGQGHSYEQYF.

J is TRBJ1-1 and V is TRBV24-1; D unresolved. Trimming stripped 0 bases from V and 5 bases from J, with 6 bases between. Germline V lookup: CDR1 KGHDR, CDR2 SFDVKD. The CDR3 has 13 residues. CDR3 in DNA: TGTGCCACCAGTGATTTGTTCGGTACTGAAGCTTTCTTT. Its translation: CATSDLFGTEAFF.